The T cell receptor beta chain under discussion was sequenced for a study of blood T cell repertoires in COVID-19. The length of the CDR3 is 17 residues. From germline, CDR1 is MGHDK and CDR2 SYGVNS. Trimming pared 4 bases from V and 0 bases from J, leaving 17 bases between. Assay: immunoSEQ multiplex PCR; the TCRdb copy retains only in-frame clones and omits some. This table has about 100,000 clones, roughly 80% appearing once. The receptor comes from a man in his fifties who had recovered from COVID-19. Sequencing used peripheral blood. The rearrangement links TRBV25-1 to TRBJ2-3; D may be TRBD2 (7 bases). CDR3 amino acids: CASSASWGGSSTDTQYF. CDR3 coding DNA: TGTGCCAGCAGTGCCTCATGGGGGGGCTCGAGCACAGATACGCAGTATTTT. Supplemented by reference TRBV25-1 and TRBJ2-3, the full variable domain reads EADIYQTPRYLVIGTGKKITLECSQTMGHDKMYWYQQDPGMELHLIHYSYGVNSTEKGDLSSESTVSRIRTEHFPLTLESARPSHTSQYLCASSASWGGSSTDTQYFGPGTRLTVL.